These T cell receptor beta chains were read from a single sample in a study of tumor-infiltrating lymphocytes in primary liver carcinoma. TCRdb called the multiplex PCR reads again in MiXCR, with one record for every CDR3 protein. This table has fewer than 400,000 distinct CDR3 sequences, approximately 58% appearing once. Input material: peripheral blood. These receptor sequences come from a woman aged 25 to 45 with primary liver carcinoma and hepatitis B virus infection. CDR3s include the opening cysteine and the closing phenylalanine or tryptophan. The D gene is left open where the match is weak. Clone size is not always given. Where it is, it says once, few, many or a class for expanded clones.

J gene | D gene | clone size | V gene | CDR3 protein | CDR3 DNA
TRBJ2-6 | . | many | TRBV4-2 | CASSQDPGRSGANVLTF | TGTGCCAGCAGCCAAGATCCCGGACGCTCTGGGGCCAACGTCCTGACTTTC
TRBJ2-3 | TRBD2 | . | TRBV6-1 | CARSRLAGSTDTQYF | TGTGCCAGGAGTCGACTAGCGGGGAGCACAGATACGCAGTATTTT
TRBJ2-7 | TRBD2 | many | TRBV6-6 | CASSDVAGDSPYEQYF | TGTGCCAGCAGTGACGTAGCGGGAGATTCTCCCTACGAGCAGTACTTC
TRBJ2-2 | TRBD2 | . | TRBV12-3/TRBV12-4 | CASTWRGRELSF | TGTGCCAGCACCTGGCGGGGGAGGGAGCTGTCTTTT
TRBJ2-7 | . | . | TRBV29-1 | CSVEDQGGWKEQYF | TGCAGCGTTGAAGATCAGGGGGGCTGGAAGGAACAGTACTTC
TRBJ2-1 | . | once | TRBV6-2/TRBV6-3 | CASGSSPGTYNEQFF | TGTGCCAGCGGTTCTAGCCCTGGGACCTACAATGAGCAGTTCTTC
TRBJ2-1 | . | once | TRBV11-2 | CASATPKLLSTGHSGLPNNEQFF | TGTGCCAGTGCTACGCCGAAACTTCTCTCCACGGGACATTCGGGACTACCAAACAATGAGCAGTTCTTC
TRBJ1-2 | TRBD1 | . | TRBV30 | CAWNIQTGSSYGYTF | TGTGCCTGGAACATCCAGACAGGGAGTAGTTATGGCTACACCTTC
TRBJ1-1 | . | . | TRBV4-2 | CARSPQLNTEAFF | TGTGCCCGCAGCCCACAGTTGAACACTGAAGCTTTCTTT
TRBJ2-1 | TRBD2 | few | TRBV28 | CASGESGGVDEQFF | TGTGCCAGCGGAGAATCGGGAGGTGTCGATGAGCAGTTCTTC
TRBJ2-7 | . | . | TRBV7-9 | CASSSLLEGAPYEQCF | TGTGCCAGCAGCTCGCTCCTGGAGGGGGCCCCCTACGAGCAGTGCTTC
TRBJ2-2 | . | once | TRBV6-5 | CASSYLGRNTGELSF | TGTGCCAGCAGTTACCTTGGACGGAACACCGGGGAGCTGTCTTTT
TRBJ2-7 | TRBD1 | few | TRBV6-6 | CASSYGGQPISYEQYF | TGTGCCAGCAGTTACGGGGGACAGCCTATCTCCTACGAGCAGTACTTC
TRBJ2-7 | . | . | TRBV6-5 | CASCYKDSRSYEQYF | TGTGCCAGCTGCTACAAGGACAGCCGCTCCTACGAGCAGTACTTC
TRBJ2-7 | TRBD2 | many | TRBV4-2 | CASSKGLADPYEQYF | TGTGCCAGCAGCAAGGGACTAGCGGATCCCTACGAGCAGTACTTC
TRBJ2-1 | TRBD2 | . | TRBV30 | CAWRDLAGVEQFF | TGTGCCTGGAGAGACCTAGCGGGAGTCGAGCAGTTCTTC
TRBJ2-1 | . | many | TRBV6-6 | CASSFKNEQFF | TGTGCCAGCAGTTTCAAGAATGAGCAGTTCTTC
TRBJ2-1 | . | . | TRBV6-1 | CASGEDRAALGHEQFF | TGTGCCAGCGGTGAAGACCGGGCTGCCCTGGGGCATGAGCAGTTCTTC
TRBJ1-2 | TRBD1 | . | TRBV7-8 | CASSRDRNYGYTF | TGTGCCAGCAGCCGGGACAGAAACTATGGCTACACCTTC
TRBJ1-5 | . | . | TRBV5-6 | CASSQGWSNQPQHF | TGTGCCAGCAGCCAAGGATGGTCCAATCAGCCCCAGCATTTT